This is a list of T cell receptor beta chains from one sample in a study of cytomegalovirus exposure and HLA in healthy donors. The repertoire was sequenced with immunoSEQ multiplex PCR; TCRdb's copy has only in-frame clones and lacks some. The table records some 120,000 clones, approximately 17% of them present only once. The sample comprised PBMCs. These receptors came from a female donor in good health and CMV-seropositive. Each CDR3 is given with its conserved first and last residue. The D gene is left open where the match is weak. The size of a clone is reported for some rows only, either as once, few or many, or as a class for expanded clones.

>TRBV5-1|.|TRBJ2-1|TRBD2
CASSKLAGGNNEQFF
TGCGCCAGCAGCAAGCTAGCGGGGGGTAACAATGAGCAGTTCTTC
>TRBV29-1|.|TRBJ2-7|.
CSVETGGAGEQYF
TGCAGCGTTGAAACCGGGGGAGCGGGCGAGCAGTACTTC
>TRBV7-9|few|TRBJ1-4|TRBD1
CASSLDRGRDEKLFF
TGTGCCAGCAGCTTAGACAGGGGGCGCGATGAAAAACTGTTTTTT
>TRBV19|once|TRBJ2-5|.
CASSIGQITFQETQYF
TGTGCCAGTAGTATCGGACAGATTACCTTCCAAGAGACCCAGTACTTC
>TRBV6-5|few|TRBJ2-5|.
CASSYGRMGETQYF
TGTGCCAGCAGTTATGGCAGGATGGGAGAGACCCAGTACTTC
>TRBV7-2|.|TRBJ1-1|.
CASSFRNTGPEAFF
TGTGCCAGCAGCTTTCGAAACACAGGACCTGAAGCTTTCTTT
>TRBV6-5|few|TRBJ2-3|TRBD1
CASSLDRVGDTQYF
TGTGCCAGCAGTCTCGACAGGGTCGGAGATACGCAGTATTTT
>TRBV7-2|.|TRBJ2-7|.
CASSLGAFEQYF
TGTGCCAGCAGCTTAGGGGCCTTCGAGCAGTACTTC
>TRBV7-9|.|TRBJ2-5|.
CASSSDSGITQYF
TGTGCCAGCAGTTCGGATTCGGGGATAACCCAGTACTTC
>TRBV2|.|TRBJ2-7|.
CASNVGDEQYF
TGTGCCAGCAATGTAGGGGACGAGCAGTACTTC
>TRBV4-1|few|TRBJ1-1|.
CASSQAPGGEYEAFF
TGCGCCAGCAGCCAAGCCCCGGGAGGGGAGTATGAAGCTTTCTTT
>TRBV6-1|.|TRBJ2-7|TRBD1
CASSEYSTGGFVNEQYF
TGTGCCAGCAGTGAATATTCGACAGGGGGGTTTGTCAACGAGCAGTACTTC
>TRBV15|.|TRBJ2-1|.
CATSRVGLHNEQFF
TGTGCCACCAGCAGAGTGGGGCTCCACAATGAGCAGTTCTTC
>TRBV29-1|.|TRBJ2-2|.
CTVLIRTDNTGELFF
TGCACCGTATTGATCCGGACAGACAACACCGGGGAGCTGTTTTTT
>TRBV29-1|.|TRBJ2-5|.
CSVGIETQYF
TGCAGCGTTGGTATAGAGACCCAGTACTTC
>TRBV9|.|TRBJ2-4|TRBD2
CASSVGLAGASAKNIQYF
TGTGCCAGCAGCGTAGGGCTAGCGGGAGCGTCAGCCAAAAACATTCAGTACTTC
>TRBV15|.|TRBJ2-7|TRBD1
CATSRDRGMIYEQYF
TGTGCCACCAGCAGAGACAGGGGGATGATCTACGAGCAGTACTTC
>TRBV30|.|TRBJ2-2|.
CAWSRTGTGELFF
TGTGCCTGGAGTCGAACAGGGACCGGGGAGCTGTTTTTT
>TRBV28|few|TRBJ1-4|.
CASSLSGVSNEKLFF
TGTGCCAGCAGTTTATCCGGGGTCTCTAATGAAAAACTGTTTTTT
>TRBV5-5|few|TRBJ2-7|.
CASSPWGRGAVYEQYF
TGTGCCAGCAGCCCCTGGGGCAGGGGCGCGGTCTACGAGCAGTACTTC
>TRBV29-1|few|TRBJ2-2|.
CSIGDFKGFAGELFF
TGCAGCATTGGGGACTTCAAGGGTTTCGCCGGGGAGCTGTTTTTT
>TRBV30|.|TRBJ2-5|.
CAWIKRDSREQYF
TGTGCCTGGATAAAAAGGGACTCTAGGGAGCAGTACTTC
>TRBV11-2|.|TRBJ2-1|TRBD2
CASSLRSAGVRNEQFF
TGTGCCAGCAGCTTAAGATCAGCGGGAGTTCGCAATGAGCAGTTCTTC
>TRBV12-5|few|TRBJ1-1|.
CASGLLQNTEAFF
TGTGCTAGTGGTTTATTACAGAACACTGAAGCTTTCTTT
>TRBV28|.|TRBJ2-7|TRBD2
CASSFLAGITYEQYF
TGTGCCAGCAGTTTCCTAGCGGGGATTACCTACGAGCAGTACTTC
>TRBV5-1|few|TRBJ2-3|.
CASSSRVQTDTQYF
TGCGCCAGCAGCTCCCGGGTCCAAACCGATACGCAGTATTTT
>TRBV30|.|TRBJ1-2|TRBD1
CAWRAQGVIGYTF
TGTGCCTGGAGGGCACAGGGGGTGATAGGCTACACCTTC
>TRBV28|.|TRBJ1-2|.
CASSYGAVYGYTF
TGTGCCAGCAGTTATGGAGCCGTCTATGGCTACACCTTC
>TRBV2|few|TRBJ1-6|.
CASRAIDNNNSPLHF
TGTGCCAGCAGGGCCATAGACAATAATAATTCACCCCTCCACTTT
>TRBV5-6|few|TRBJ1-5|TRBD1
CASSVTRDSYSNQPQHF
TGTGCCAGCAGCGTGACTAGGGACAGTTATAGCAATCAGCCCCAGCATTTT
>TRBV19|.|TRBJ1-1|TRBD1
CASSDRGTTEAFF
TGTGCCAGTAGTGACAGGGGGACCACTGAAGCTTTCTTT
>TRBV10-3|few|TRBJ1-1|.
CAISESNWWSNTEAFF
TGTGCCATCAGTGAGTCGAACTGGTGGTCGAACACTGAAGCTTTCTTT
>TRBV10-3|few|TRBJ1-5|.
CAISEKRLQPQHF
TGTGCCATCAGTGAAAAGAGGCTTCAGCCCCAGCATTTT
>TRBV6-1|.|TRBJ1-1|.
CASRGTGYWSEAFF
TGTGCCAGCAGAGGAACAGGGTATTGGTCTGAAGCTTTCTTT
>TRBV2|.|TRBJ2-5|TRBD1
CASSKNRGEETQYF
TGTGCCAGCAGTAAGAACAGGGGGGAAGAGACCCAGTACTTC
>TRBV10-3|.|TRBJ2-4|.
CAISDPPNRSKNIQYF
TGTGCCATCAGTGACCCTCCGAACAGATCCAAAAACATTCAGTACTTC
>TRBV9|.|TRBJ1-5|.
CASSVSGGIGQPQHF
TGTGCCAGCAGCGTATCCGGGGGAATTGGGCAGCCCCAGCATTTT
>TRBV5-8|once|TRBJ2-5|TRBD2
CASSVGLAVQETQYF
TGTGCCAGCAGCGTCGGACTAGCGGTACAAGAGACCCAGTACTTC
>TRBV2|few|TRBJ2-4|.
CASSEGGGRTKNIQYF
TGTGCCAGCAGTGAAGGCGGGGGCAGAACCAAAAACATTCAGTACTTC
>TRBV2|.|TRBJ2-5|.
CASRPGSLPGGETQYF
TGTGCCAGCCGTCCAGGGTCGTTGCCCGGGGGAGAGACCCAGTACTTC
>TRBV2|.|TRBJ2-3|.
CASKNNRGTDTQYF
TGTGCCAGCAAAAACAACCGCGGTACAGATACGCAGTATTTT
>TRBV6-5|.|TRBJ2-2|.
CASSTGGELFF
TGTGCCAGCAGTACGGGCGGGGAGCTGTTTTTT
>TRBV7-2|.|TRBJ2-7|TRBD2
CASSPSSGSKWYEQYF
TGTGCCAGCAGCCCCTCTAGCGGGAGTAAATGGTACGAGCAGTACTTC
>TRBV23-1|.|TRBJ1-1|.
CASIKSSLTSGAFF
TGCGCCAGCATAAAATCCTCTCTCACGTCCGGAGCTTTCTTT
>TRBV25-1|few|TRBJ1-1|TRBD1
CASSDSGTGWSGTEAFF
TGTGCCAGCAGTGACTCCGGGACAGGGTGGAGTGGCACTGAAGCTTTCTTT
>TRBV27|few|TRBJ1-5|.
CASSLGGLNQPQHF
TGTGCCAGCAGCCTGGGAGGACTCAATCAGCCCCAGCATTTT
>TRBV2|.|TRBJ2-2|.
CASSEYGAAANTGELFF
TGTGCCAGCAGTGAATATGGAGCGGCCGCGAACACCGGGGAGCTGTTTTTT
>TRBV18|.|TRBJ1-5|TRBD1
CASSPGTGNQPQHF
TGTGCCAGCTCACCAGGGACAGGCAATCAGCCCCAGCATTTT
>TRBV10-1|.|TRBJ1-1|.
CASSEEGLGTEAFF
TGCGCCAGCAGTGAGGAGGGCCTGGGCACTGAAGCTTTCTTT
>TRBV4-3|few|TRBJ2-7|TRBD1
CASSHPGQGPYEQYF
TGCGCCAGCAGCCACCCGGGACAGGGCCCCTACGAGCAGTACTTC
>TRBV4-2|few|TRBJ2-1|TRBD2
CASSRTSGSYSSYNEQFF
TGTGCCAGCAGCCGGACTAGCGGGAGTTATAGTTCCTACAATGAGCAGTTCTTC
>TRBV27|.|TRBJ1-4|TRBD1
CASSLFGGQEDEKLFF
TGTGCCAGCAGTTTATTCGGTGGACAGGAGGATGAAAAACTGTTTTTT